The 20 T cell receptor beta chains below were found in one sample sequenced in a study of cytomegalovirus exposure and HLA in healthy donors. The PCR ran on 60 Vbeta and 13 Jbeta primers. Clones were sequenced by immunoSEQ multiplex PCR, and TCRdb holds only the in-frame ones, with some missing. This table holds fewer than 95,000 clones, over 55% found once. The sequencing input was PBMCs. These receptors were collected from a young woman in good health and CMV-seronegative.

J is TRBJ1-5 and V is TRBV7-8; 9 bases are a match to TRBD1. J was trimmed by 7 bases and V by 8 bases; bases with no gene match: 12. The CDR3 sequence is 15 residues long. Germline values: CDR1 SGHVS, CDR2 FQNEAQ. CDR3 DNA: TGTGCCAGCGAAATGGACAGGGGTTCCGAACAGCCCCAGCATTTT. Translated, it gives CASEMDRGSEQPQHF.

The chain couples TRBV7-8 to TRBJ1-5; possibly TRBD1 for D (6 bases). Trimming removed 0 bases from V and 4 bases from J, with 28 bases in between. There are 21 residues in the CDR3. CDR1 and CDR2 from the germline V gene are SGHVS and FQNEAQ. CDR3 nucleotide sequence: TGTGCCAGCAGCTTAGCGCGCCTTGCGCTAGCTTGGACAGAGGGTAATCAGCCCCAGCATTTT. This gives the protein CASSLARLALAWTEGNQPQHF.

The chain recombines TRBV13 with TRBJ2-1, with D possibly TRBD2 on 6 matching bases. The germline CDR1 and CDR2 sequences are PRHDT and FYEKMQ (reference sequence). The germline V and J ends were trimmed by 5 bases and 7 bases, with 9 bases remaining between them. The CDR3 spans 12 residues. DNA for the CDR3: TGTGCCAGCAGCAGGGACTTGAATGAGCAGTTCTTC. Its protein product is CASSRDLNEQFF.

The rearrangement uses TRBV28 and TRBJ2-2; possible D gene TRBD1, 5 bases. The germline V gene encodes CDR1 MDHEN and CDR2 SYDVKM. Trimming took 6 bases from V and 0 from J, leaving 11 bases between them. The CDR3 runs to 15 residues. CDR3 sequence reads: CASRPGNANTGELFF. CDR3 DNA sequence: TGTGCCAGCAGACCAGGGAACGCGAACACCGGGGAGCTGTTTTTT.

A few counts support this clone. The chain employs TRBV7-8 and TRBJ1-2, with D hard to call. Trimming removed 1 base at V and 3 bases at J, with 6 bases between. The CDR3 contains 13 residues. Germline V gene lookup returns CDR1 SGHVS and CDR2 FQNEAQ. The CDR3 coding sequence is TGTGCCAGCAGCTTAGAGAGGGACTATGGCTACACCTTC. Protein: CASSLERDYGYTF.

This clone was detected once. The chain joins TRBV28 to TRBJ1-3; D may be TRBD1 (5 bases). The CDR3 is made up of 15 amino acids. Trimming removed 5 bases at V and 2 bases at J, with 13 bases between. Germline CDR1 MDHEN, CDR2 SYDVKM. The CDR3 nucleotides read TGTGCCAGCAGTCGCCTTTGGGGGGCTGGAAACACCATATATTTT. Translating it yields CASSRLWGAGNTIYF.

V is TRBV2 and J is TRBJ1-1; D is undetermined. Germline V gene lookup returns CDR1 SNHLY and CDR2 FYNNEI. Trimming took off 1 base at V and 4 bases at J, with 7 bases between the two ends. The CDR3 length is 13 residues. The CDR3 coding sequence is TGTGCCAGCAGTGAAGGGCGGGGCACTGAAGCTTTCTTT. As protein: CASSEGRGTEAFF.

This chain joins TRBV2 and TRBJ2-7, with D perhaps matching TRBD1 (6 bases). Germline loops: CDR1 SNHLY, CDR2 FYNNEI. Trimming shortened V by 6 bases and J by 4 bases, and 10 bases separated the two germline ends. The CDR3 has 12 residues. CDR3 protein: CASSPQGYEQYF. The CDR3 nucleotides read TGTGCCAGCAGCCCACAGGGATACGAGCAGTACTTC.

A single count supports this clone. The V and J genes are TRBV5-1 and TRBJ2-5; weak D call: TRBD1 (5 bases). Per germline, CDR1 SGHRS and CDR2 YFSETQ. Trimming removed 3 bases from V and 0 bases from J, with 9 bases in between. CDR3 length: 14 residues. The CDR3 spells CASSSGHYQETQYF. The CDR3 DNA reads TGCGCCAGCAGCTCCGGACACTACCAAGAGACCCAGTACTTC.

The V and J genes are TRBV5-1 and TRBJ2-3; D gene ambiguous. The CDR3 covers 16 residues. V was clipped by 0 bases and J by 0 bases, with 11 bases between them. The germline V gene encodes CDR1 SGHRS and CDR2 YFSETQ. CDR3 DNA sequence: TGCGCCAGCAGCTTGGTTCAGGCCTCTAGCACAGATACGCAGTATTTT. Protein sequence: CASSLVQASSTDTQYF.

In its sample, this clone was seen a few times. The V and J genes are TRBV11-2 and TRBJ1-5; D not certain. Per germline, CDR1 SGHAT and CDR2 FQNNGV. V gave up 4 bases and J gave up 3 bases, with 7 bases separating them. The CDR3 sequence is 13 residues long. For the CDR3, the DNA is TGTGCCAGCAGCTCAGGACTCAATCAGCCCCAGCATTTT. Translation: CASSSGLNQPQHF.

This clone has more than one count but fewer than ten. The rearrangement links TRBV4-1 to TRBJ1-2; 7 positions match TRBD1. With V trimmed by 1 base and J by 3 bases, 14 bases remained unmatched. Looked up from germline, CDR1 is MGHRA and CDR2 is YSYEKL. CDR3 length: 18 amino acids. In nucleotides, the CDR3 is TGCGCCAGCAGCCAAGTCCACCTTTTTCCTGACAGGGACTATGGCTACACCTTC. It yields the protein CASSQVHLFPDRDYGYTF.

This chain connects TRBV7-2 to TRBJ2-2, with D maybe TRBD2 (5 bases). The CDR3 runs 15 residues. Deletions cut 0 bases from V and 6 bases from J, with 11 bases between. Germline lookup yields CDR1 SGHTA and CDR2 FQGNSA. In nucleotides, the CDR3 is TGTGCCAGCAGCTTAGCGTTCAGCGGATCCGGGGAGCTGTTTTTT. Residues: CASSLAFSGSGELFF. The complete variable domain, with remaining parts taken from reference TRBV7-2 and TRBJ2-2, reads GAGVSQSPSNKVTEKGKDVELRCDPISGHTALYWYRQSLGQGLEFLIYFQGNSAPDKSGLPSDRFSAERTGGSVSTLTIQRTQQEDSAVYLCASSLAFSGSGELFFGEGSRLTVL.

CDR3 in amino acids: CASSLGDRVNEQYF. As DNA, the CDR3 is TGCGCCAGCAGCTTGGGGGACAGGGTGAACGAGCAGTACTTC. The chain employs TRBV5-1 and TRBJ2-7; 9 nucleotides align to TRBD1. This CDR3 comprises 14 residues. V gave up 0 bases and J gave up 5 bases; unmatched junction bases: 3. Germline assignment: CDR1 SGHRS and CDR2 YFSETQ.

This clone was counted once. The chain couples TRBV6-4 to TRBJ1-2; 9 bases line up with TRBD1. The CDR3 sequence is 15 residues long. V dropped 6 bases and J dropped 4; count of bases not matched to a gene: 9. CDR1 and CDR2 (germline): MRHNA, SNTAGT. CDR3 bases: TGTGCCAGCAGGCTAAGGGACAGGGAGATCTATGGCTACACCTTC. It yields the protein CASRLRDREIYGYTF.

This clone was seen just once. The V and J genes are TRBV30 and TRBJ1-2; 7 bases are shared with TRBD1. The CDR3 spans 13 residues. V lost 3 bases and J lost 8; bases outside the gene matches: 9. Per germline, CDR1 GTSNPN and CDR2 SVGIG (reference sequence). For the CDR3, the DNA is TGTGCCTGGAGATTTGGGACAGCCTGGGGCTACACCTTC. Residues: CAWRFGTAWGYTF.

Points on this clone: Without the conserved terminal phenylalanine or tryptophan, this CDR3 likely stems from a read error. CDR3 DNA sequence: TGCGCCAGCAGCTCCCGACAGACCCACGAGCAGTACCTC. Its translation: CASSSRQTHEQYL. The chain employs TRBV4-1 and TRBJ2-7; perhaps TRBD1 as D (5 bases). CDR1 is MGHRA, CDR2 YSYEKL, per germline. Deletions cut 5 bases from V and 5 bases from J, with 13 bases between. This CDR3 region has 13 residues.

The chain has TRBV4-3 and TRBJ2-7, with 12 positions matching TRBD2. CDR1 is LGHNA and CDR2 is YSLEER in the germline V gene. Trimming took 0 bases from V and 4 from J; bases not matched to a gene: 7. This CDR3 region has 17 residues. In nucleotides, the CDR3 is TGCGCCAGCAGCCAAGAGTCTAGCGGGAGGGGGCTATACGAGCAGTACTTC. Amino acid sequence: CASSQESSGRGLYEQYF.

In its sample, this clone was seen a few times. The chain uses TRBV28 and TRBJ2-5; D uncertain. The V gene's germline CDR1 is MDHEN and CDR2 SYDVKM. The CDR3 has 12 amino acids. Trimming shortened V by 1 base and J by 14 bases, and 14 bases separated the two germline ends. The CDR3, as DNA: TGTGCCAGCAGTTTATCGGCTAGTTCATTCTACTTC. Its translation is CASSLSASSFYF.

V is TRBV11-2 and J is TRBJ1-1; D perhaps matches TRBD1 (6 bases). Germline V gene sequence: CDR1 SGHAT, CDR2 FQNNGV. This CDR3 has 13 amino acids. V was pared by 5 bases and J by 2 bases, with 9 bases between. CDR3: CASSIQGNTEAFF. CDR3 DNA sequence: TGTGCCAGCAGCATACAGGGAAACACTGAAGCTTTCTTT.